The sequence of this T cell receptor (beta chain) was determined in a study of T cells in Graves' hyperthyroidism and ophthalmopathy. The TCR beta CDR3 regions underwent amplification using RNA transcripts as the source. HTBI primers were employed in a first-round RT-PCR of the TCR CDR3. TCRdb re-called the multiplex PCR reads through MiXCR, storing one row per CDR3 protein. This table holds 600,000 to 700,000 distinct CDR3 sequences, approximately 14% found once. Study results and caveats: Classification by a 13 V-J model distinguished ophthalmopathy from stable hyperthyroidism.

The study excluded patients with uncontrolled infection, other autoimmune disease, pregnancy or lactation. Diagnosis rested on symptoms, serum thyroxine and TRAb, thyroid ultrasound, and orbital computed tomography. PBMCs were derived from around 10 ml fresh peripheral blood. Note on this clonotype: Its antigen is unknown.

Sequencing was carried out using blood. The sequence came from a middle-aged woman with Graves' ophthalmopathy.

The CDR3 reads CATSRDHVPQETQYF. The CDR3 DNA reads TGTGCCACCAGCAGAGATCATGTACCTCAAGAGACCCAGTACTTC. The chain combines TRBV15 with TRBJ2-5; unclear D gene. The V gene's germline CDR1 is LNHNV and CDR2 YYDKDF (reference sequence). The CDR3 length is 15 residues. V was cut by 0 bases and J by 2 bases, with 10 bases left in between.